This TCR beta chain emerged from a study of blood T cells in healthy people across ages. Points from the study as a whole: Age advanced and TCR beta diversity per million T cells fell, roughly linearly.

PCR was performed a second time for about 7 to 12 cycles using a sample-barcoded 5' primer and a J-beta primer mix. Tags on each cDNA molecule came from a template-switch adaptor with 12 random nucleotides. TCRdb reanalysed the 5' RACE reads using MiXCR and keeps one entry per CDR3 protein. In the table there are around 900,000 distinct CDR3 sequences, roughly 26% of which are singletons. After removal of 5 bases from V and 4 bases from J, the junction contained 17 bases not matched to a gene. The CDR3 contains 17 residues. The V gene's germline CDR1 is DFQATT and CDR2 SNEGSKA (reference sequence). On this clonotype: The antigen is unknown.

Caucasian individuals from Russia who were healthy and aged about 6 to 90 acted as donors. Collection of roughly 10 milliliters of peripheral blood was performed for each donor. The rearrangement joins TRBV20-1 to TRBJ2-1, with 7 bases identical to TRBD2. This TCR was recovered from a woman older than 75 in good health. The material sequenced was blood. CDR3 bases: TGCAGTGCTGCCCAAACTTCGGGCGGGGGTCCTTACAATGAGCAGTTCTTC. Translating gives CSAAQTSGGGPYNEQFF.